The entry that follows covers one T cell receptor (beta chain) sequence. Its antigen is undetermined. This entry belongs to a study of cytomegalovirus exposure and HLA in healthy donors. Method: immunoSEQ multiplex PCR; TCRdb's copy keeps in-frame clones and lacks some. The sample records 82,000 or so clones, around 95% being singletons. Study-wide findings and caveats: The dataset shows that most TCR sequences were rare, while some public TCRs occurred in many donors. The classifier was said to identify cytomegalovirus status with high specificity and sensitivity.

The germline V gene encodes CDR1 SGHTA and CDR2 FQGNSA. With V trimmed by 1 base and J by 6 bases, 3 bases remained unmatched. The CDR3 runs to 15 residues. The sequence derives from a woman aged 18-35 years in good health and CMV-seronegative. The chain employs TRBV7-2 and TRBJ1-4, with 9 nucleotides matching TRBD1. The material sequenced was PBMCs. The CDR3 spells CASSLGGQGYEKLFF. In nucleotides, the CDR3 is TGTGCCAGCAGCTTAGGGGGACAGGGATATGAAAAACTGTTTTTT.